This TCR beta chain is drawn from a study of T-cell reconstitution after alpha-beta-depleted transplantation in children. This clonotype was picked up a small number of times. V gave up 4 bases and J gave up 5 bases; unmatched junction bases: 7. This CDR3 contains 14 residues. Germline assignment: CDR1 SEHNR and CDR2 FQNEAQ (reference sequence). The authors prepared the TCRbeta library with unique molecular identifiers. One entry per CDR3 protein results from TCRdb running MiXCR on the PCR reads. The sample includes 450,000 to 600,000 distinct CDR3 sequences, approximately 32% of them seen just once. The chain combines TRBV7-9 with TRBJ2-5; 7 bases agree with TRBD1. Material: PBMCs from the stem cell graft donor, obtained from the stem cell graft. The TCR was taken from a human donor who donated a stem cell graft to a child with aplastic anemia. The CDR3 protein is CASSSRQGGETQYF. The CDR3 nucleotides are TGTGCCAGCAGCTCCAGACAGGGTGGGGAGACCCAGTACTTC.